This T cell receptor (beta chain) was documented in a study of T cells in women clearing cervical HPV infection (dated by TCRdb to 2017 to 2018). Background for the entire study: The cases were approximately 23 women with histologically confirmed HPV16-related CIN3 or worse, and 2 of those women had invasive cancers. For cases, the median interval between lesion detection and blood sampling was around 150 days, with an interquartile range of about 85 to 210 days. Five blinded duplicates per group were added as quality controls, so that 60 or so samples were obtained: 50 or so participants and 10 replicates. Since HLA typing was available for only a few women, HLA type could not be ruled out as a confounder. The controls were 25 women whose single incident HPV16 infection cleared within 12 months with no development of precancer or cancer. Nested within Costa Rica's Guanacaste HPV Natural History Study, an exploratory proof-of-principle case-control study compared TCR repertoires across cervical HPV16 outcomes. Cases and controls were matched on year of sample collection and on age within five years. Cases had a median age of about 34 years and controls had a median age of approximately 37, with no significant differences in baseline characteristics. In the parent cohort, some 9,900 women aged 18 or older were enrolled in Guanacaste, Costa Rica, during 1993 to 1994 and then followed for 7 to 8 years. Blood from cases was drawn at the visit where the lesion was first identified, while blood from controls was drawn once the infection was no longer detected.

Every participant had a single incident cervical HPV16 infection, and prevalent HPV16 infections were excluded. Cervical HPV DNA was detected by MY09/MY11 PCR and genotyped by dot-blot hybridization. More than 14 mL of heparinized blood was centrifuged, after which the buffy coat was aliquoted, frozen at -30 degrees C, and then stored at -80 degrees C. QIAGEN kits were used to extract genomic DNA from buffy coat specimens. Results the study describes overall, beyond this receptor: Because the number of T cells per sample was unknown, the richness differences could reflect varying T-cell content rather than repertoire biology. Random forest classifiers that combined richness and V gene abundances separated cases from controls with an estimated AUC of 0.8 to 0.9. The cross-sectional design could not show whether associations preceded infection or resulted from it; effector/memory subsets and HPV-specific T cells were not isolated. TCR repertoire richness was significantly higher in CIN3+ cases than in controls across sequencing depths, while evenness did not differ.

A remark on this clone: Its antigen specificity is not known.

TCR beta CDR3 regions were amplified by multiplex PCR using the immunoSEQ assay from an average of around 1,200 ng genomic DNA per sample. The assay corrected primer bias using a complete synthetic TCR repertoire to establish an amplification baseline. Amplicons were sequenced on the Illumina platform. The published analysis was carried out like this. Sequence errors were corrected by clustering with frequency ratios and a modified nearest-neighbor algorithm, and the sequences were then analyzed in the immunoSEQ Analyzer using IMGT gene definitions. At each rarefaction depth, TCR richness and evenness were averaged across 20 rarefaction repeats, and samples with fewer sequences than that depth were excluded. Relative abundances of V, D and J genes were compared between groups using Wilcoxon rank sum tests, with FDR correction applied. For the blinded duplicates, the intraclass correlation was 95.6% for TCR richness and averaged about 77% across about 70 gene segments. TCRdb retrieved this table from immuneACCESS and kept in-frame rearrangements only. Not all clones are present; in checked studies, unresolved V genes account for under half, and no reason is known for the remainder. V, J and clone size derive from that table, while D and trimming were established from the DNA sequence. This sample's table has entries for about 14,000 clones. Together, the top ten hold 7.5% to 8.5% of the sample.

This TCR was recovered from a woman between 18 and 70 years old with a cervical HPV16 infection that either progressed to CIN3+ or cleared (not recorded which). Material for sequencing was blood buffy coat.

The CDR3 here reads CSAQTVTNEKLFF. The sequenced part of the CDR3 DNA is TGCAGTGCCCAGACAGTAACTAATGAAAAA. The receptor chain draws on TRBV20-1 and TRBJ1-4; TRBD1 might be the D gene, on 5 matching bases. The read terminates 3 residues ahead of where the CDR3 ends, so the germline J gene completes it. CDR1 DFQATT and CDR2 SNEGSKA were looked up in the germline V gene (reference sequence). The CDR3 starts with the cysteine, ends with the phenylalanine, and has 13 residues. Of the CDR3's DNA, 30 bases were read; they are in frame from base 1. V lost 6 bases and J lost 1 base; the stretch between them is 9 bases long.